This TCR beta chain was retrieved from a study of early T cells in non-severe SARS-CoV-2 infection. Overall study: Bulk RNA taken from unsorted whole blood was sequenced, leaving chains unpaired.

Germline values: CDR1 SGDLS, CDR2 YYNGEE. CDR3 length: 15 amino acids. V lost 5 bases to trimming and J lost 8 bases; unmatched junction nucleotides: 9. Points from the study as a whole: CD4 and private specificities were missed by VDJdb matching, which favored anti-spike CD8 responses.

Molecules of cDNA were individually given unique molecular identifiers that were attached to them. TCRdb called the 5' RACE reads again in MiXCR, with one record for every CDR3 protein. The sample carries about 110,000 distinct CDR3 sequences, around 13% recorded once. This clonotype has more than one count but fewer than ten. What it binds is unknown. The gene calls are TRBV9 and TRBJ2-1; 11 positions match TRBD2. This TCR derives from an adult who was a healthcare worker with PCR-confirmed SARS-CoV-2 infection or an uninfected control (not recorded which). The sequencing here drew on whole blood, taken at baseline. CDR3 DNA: TGTGCCAGCAGTCCCACTAGCGGGAGAACGCATGAGCAGTTCTTC. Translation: CASSPTSGRTHEQFF.